This T cell receptor (beta chain) was sequenced during a study of graft-versus-host responses after intestinal transplantation. About the study: Grafts that recipients had were multivisceral, liver-intestinal, or isolated intestinal transplants. After anti-thymocyte globulin induction, recipients took tacrolimus and steroids for approximately 3 years.

For this clone: Its antigen is still unknown.

Libraries were prepared by immunoSEQ multiplex PCR; TCRdb keeps only in-frame clonotypes and omits some of them. The sample comprises 75,000 to 100,000 clones, roughly 80% of which are singletons, and roughly 17% rests with the top ten. Germline CDR1 reads GTSNPN; CDR2 reads SVGIG (reference sequence). The CDR3 has 14 residues. V lost 3 bases, J lost 5 bases, and 13 bases lay in between. V gene TRBV30 combines with J gene TRBJ1-4, with D perhaps matching TRBD1 (5 bases). Sequencing was performed on unstimulated CD8+ T cells sorted from spleen or lymph node cells, taken before intestinal transplant. This TCR was recovered from a human donor who received an intestinal transplant. CDR3 coding DNA: TGTGCCTGGAGCCCCGACAGCCTGAATGAAAAACTGTTTTTT. Its protein is CAWSPDSLNEKLFF.